This TCR beta chain originates from a study of blood T cells in healthy people across ages. Overall study: T cells yielded about one barcoded beta molecule per two cells through template switching.

Extraction of total RNA produced a minimum of 5.5 micrograms from each sample. The germline V and J ends were trimmed by 6 bases and 5 bases, with 15 bases remaining between them. This CDR3 has 14 amino acids. Germline CDR1 reads MNHEY; CDR2 reads SMNVEV (reference sequence). A sample-barcoded 5' primer and a J-beta primer mix were used in a second PCR of about 7 to 12 cycles. TCRdb reprocessed the 5' RACE reads with MiXCR, giving one entry per CDR3 protein. Seen here are approximately 1.5 million distinct CDR3 sequences, 30% to 35% observed once, and the top ten hold approximately 11%. Findings and limits, study-wide: Diversity of TCR beta correlated strongly with naive T cell percentage. Leaving the PBMCs unsorted stopped any conclusive comparison of naive versus antigen-experienced cells.

On this clonotype itself: The antigen remains unidentified.

This receptor was taken from a woman in her twenties or thirties in good health. Sequences were obtained from blood. The chain has TRBV27 and TRBJ2-3; a weak D match, TRBD2 (7 bases). The CDR3 protein is CASRIGGPGDTQYF. The CDR3 nucleotides are TGTGCCAGCAGGATCGGGGGGCCCGGAGATACGCAGTATTTT.